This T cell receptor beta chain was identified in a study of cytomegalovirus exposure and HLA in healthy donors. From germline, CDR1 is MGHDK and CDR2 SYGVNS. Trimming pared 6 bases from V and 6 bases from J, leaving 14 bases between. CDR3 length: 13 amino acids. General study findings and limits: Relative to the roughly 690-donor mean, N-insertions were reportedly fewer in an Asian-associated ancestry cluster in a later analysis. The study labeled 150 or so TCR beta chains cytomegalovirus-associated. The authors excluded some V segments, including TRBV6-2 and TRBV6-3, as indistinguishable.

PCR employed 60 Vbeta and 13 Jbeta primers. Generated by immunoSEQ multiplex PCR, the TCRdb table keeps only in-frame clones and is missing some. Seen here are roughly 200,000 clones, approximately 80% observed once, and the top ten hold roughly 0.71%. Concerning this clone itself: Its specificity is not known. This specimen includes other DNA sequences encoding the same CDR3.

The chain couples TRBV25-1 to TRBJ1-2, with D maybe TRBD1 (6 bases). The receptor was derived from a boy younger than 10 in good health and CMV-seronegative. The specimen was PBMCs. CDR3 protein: CASSSRGENGYTF. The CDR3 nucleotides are TGTGCCAGCAGCTCCAGGGGAGAAAATGGCTACACCTTC.